The TCR beta chain described here comes from a study of molecular identifiers for immune sequencing clone quantification. Overall study findings and caveats: Jurkat TCR RNA that was spiked in from one cell was reportedly detectable among one million naive cells.

Germline CDR1 LNHDA, CDR2 SQIVND (reference sequence). The CDR3 loop spans 14 amino acids. V lost 3 bases to trimming and J lost 4 bases, with 10 bases between them. On this clonotype itself: Its antigen remains unidentified.

TCRdb fed the PCR reads into MiXCR, producing one record per CDR3 protein. The sample has about 40,000 distinct CDR3 sequences; approximately 18% are singletons. Sequences were obtained from naive CD8+ T cells from blood, with Jurkat cell RNA spiked in. Subset described: FACS-sorted CD8+CD4-CCR7+CD45RA+ naive T cells. The rearrangement joins TRBV19 to TRBJ2-1; no clear D. The receptor was isolated from a human donor in good health. Some libraries in this study had Jurkat cell RNA spiked in. CDR3 DNA: TGTGCCAGTAGTATTCATCACGGGTACAATGAGCAGTTCTTC. This gives the protein CASSIHHGYNEQFF.